The rows below give T cell receptor beta chains drawn from one sample of a study of blood T cell repertoires in COVID-19. This table comes from immunoSEQ multiplex PCR, and its TCRdb copy is limited to in-frame clones, with some not included. Of some 150,000 clones in the sample, about 87% were seen once. Sequencing was carried out using peripheral blood. The receptors here all came from a man aged 50 to 59 who had recovered from COVID-19. Both conserved end residues are part of each CDR3. The D gene is left open where the match is weak. Clone size is stated in some rows and not others, as once, few, many or a class when expanded.

J	D	length	size	V	DNA	CDR3
TRBJ2-6	-	17	-	TRBV7-7	TGTGCTAGCAGTCCCTTGGGGCCTCGCTCTGGGGCCAACGTCCTGACTTTC	CASSPLGPRSGANVLTF
TRBJ1-1	-	14	-	TRBV11-3	TGTGCCAGCGGGCTAACAGGGACAAACACTGAAGCTTTCTTT	CASGLTGTNTEAFF
TRBJ2-7	TRBD1	16	-	TRBV5-1	TGCGCCAGCAGCATCGGGACAGGAGGGTCTACCTACGAGCAGTACTTC	CASSIGTGGSTYEQYF
TRBJ2-3	TRBD2	17	-	TRBV7-2	TGTGCCAGCAGCAGTAGCGGGGGGGCTTTTCGTACAGATACGCAGTATTTT	CASSSSGGAFRTDTQYF
TRBJ1-6	TRBD1	14	few	TRBV11-2	TGTGCCAGCAGCTCGGACAGGGGGAGATCACCCCTCCACTTT	CASSSDRGRSPLHF
TRBJ2-2	-	11	-	TRBV19	TGTGCCGTAACAGACACCGGGGAGCTGTTTTTT	CAVTDTGELFF
TRBJ1-3	-	14	-	TRBV30	TGTGCCCTTGGTCAGGGTCACTCTGGAAACACCATATATTTT	CALGQGHSGNTIYF
TRBJ1-2	-	16	-	TRBV9	TGTGCCAGCAGCGACTCTCACCGGGGAGCTAACTATGGCTACACCTTC	CASSDSHRGANYGYTF
TRBJ2-7	-	14	few	TRBV2	TGTGCCAGCAAAAAGACGGAGAGCTCCTACGAGCAGTACTTC	CASKKTESSYEQYF
TRBJ1-3	TRBD1	14	-	TRBV29-1	TGCAGCGTTGATCGGACAGGCTCTGGAAACACCATATATTTT	CSVDRTGSGNTIYF
TRBJ1-2	-	12	-	TRBV30	TGTGCCTGGAGTGTAGACCAGCGAGGCTACACCTTC	CAWSVDQRGYTF
TRBJ1-1	-	14	-	TRBV19	TGTGCCAGTAGTATTGGGACATCCAACACTGAAGCTTTCTTT	CASSIGTSNTEAFF
TRBJ2-1	TRBD2	17	-	TRBV9	TGTGCCAGTTCCGGGACTAGCGGGGGCAGCAACTACAATGAGCAGTTCTTC	CASSGTSGGSNYNEQFF
TRBJ2-7	-	13	-	TRBV7-9	TGTGCCAGCAGCTTAGTTAACAGTTACGAGCAGTACTTC	CASSLVNSYEQYF
TRBJ2-3	TRBD2	18	-	TRBV7-9	TGTGCCAGCAGCTTCGAGGGACTAGCGGGACGTAGCACAGATACGCAGTATTTT	CASSFEGLAGRSTDTQYF
TRBJ1-2	-	13	-	TRBV7-2	TGTGCCAGCAGCAACAGTTCTAACTATGGCTACACCTTC	CASSNSSNYGYTF
TRBJ1-1	-	17	-	TRBV2	TGTGCCAGCAGTTCGGGCAGGGAACGCATCATGAACACTGAAGCTTTCTTT	CASSSGRERIMNTEAFF
TRBJ1-5	-	14	-	TRBV4-3	TGCGCCAGCAGCCAGGGCATCAGCAATCAGCCCCAGCATTTT	CASSQGISNQPQHF
TRBJ2-3	TRBD2	15	-	TRBV3-1/TRBV3-2	TGTGCCAGCAGCCAAGATCTAAGCGGGGGTTATACGCAGTATTTT	CASSQDLSGGYTQYF
TRBJ1-3	-	15	-	TRBV6-5	TGTGCCAGCAGTTACTCTATGGGGCCTGGAAACACCATATATTTT	CASSYSMGPGNTIYF
TRBJ2-5	TRBD2	13	-	TRBV7-8	TGTGCCAGCAGCCGTAGGGAGGGAGAGACCCAGTACTTC	CASSRREGETQYF
TRBJ1-4	TRBD1	16	-	TRBV6-5	TGTGCCAGCAGTTACTCGACGGCAGGGGGTACAGAAAAACTGTTTTTT	CASSYSTAGGTEKLFF
TRBJ2-7	-	14	-	TRBV4-2	TGTGCCAGCAGCCCTAGACCGGACAGCTACGAGCAGTACTTC	CASSPRPDSYEQYF
TRBJ2-3	-	15	-	TRBV25-1	TGTGCCAGCAGTTCTCCTGAGCCCTACACAGATACGCAGTATTTT	CASSSPEPYTDTQYF
TRBJ2-5	TRBD1	15	-	TRBV14	TGTGCCAGCAGCCGAAAGACAGGGGTTTTTGAGACCCAGTACTTC	CASSRKTGVFETQYF
TRBJ2-3	TRBD2	18	-	TRBV3-1/TRBV3-2	TGTGCCAGCAGCCAAGAAGGGCGGGGGGTCACCTTCACAGATACGCAGTATTTT	CASSQEGRGVTFTDTQYF
TRBJ1-1	TRBD1	13	-	TRBV6-6	TGTGCCAGCATCGTCGGGACAGCGGATGAAGCTTTCTTT	CASIVGTADEAFF
TRBJ1-3	-	16	-	TRBV9	TGTGCCAGCAGCGTAGGGTCGCAGGGAACTGGAAACACCATATATTTT	CASSVGSQGTGNTIYF
TRBJ2-1	-	15	-	TRBV5-4	TGTGCCAGCAGCTTGTTACAGGCCTTATACAATGAGCAGTTCTTC	CASSLLQALYNEQFF
TRBJ1-2	TRBD1	15	few	TRBV5-1	TGCGCCAGCAGCTCCTCAGGGGGAAATAACTATGGCTACACCTTC	CASSSSGGNNYGYTF
TRBJ2-7	TRBD1	13	-	TRBV5-4	TGTGCCAGCAGCCGGGACAGAACTTACGAGCAGTACTTC	CASSRDRTYEQYF
TRBJ2-7	TRBD1	15	many	TRBV6-2/TRBV6-3	TGTGCCAGCAGTCGCCCGGGACAGGGGGCACACGAGCAGTACTTC	CASSRPGQGAHEQYF
TRBJ1-2	TRBD1	16	-	TRBV12-5	TGTGCTAGTGGCGCAACTCCGGGACAGGGAGTAGGCGGCTACACCTTC	CASGATPGQGVGGYTF
TRBJ2-2	TRBD2	15	-	TRBV9	TGTGCCAGCAGGGGGACTAGCGGGCCCACCGGGGAGCTGTTTTTT	CASRGTSGPTGELFF
TRBJ2-7	-	15	-	TRBV18	TGTGCCAGCTCACCACCGTTGAACAGGGTAGGCGAGCAGTACTTC	CASSPPLNRVGEQYF
TRBJ1-2	-	13	-	TRBV5-1	TGCGCCAGCAGCTTTGGGACAATCTATGGCTACACCTTC	CASSFGTIYGYTF
TRBJ2-1	TRBD1	14	-	TRBV5-1	TGCGCCAGCAGCCCCGAAGGGGGCGAGAATGAGCAGTTCTTC	CASSPEGGENEQFF